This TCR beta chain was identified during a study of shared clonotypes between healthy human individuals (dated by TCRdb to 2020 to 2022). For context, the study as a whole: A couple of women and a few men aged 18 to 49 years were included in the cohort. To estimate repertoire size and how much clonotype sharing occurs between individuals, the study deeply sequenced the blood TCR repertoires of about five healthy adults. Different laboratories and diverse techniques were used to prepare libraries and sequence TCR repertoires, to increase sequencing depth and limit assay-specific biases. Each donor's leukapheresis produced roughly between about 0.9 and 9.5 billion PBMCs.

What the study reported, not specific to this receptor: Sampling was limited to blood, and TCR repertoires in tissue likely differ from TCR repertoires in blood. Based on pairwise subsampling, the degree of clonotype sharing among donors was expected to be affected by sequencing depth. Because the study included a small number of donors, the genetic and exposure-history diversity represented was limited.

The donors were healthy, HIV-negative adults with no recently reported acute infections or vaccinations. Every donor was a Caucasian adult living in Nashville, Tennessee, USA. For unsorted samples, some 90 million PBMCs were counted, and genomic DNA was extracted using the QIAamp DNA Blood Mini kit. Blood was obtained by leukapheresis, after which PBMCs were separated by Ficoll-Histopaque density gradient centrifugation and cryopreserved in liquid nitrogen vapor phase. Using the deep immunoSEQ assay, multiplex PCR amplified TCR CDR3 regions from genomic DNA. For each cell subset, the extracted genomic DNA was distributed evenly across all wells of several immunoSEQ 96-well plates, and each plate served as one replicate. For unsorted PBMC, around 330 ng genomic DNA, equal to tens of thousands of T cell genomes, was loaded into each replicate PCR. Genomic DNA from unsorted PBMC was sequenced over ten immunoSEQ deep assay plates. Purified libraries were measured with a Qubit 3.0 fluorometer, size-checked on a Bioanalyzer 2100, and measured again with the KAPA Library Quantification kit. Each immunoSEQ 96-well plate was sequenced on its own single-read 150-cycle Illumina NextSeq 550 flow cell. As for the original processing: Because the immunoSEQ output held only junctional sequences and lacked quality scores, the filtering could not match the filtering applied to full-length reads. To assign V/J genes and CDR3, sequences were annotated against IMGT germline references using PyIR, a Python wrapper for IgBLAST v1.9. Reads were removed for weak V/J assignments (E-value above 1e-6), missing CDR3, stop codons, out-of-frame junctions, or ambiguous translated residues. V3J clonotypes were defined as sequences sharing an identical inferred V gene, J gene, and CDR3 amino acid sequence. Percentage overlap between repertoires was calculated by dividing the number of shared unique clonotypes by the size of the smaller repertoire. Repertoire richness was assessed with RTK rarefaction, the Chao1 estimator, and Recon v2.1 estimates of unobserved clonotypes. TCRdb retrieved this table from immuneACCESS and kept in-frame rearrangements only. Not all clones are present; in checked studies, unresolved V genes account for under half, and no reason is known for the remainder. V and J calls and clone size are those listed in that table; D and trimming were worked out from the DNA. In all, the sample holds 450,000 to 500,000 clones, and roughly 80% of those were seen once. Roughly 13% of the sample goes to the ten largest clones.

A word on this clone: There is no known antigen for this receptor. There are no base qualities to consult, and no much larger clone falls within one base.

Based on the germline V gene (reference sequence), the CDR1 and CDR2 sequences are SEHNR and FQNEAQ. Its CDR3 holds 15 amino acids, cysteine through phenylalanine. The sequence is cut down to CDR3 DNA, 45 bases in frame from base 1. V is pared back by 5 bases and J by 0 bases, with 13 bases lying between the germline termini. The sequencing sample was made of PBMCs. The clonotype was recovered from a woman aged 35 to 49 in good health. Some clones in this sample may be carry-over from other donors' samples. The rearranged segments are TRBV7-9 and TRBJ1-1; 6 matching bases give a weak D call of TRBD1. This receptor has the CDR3 CASSPHKGVNTEAFF. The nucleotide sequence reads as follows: TGTGCCAGCAGCCCCCACAAGGGGGTGAACACTGAAGCTTTCTTT.